These T cell receptor beta chains were read from a single sample in a study of blood T cell repertoires in COVID-19. Measured with immunoSEQ multiplex PCR; TCRdb has only the in-frame clones, and not every one. In the table there are fewer than 200,000 clones, 80% to 90% of which are singletons. Sequencing was carried out using peripheral blood. Receptors originate from an older woman with COVID-19, enrolled during active disease. Both conserved end residues are part of each CDR3. The D gene is left open where the match is weak. Clone size, where shown, is once, few, many, or a class for clones that have expanded.

>TRBJ2-1|TRBD2|TRBV11-1|few|16
CASSSPGLTSYNEQFF
TGTGCCAGCAGCTCTCCGGGACTAACTTCCTACAATGAGCAGTTCTTC
>TRBJ2-6|-|TRBV5-1|-|15
CASSSQISGANVLTF
TGCGCCAGCAGCTCACAGATCTCTGGGGCCAACGTCCTGACTTTC
>TRBJ2-5|-|TRBV6-5|-|13
CASTPDSSETQYF
TGTGCCAGCACCCCCGACTCGTCTGAGACCCAGTACTTC
>TRBJ2-1|-|TRBV9|-|18
CASSVVDSPVRYYNEQFF
TGTGCCAGCAGCGTAGTTGACAGCCCTGTAAGATACTACAATGAGCAGTTCTTC
>TRBJ2-4|-|TRBV5-4|-|15
CASSLSTERLNIQYF
TGTGCCAGCAGCTTGTCAACTGAACGTTTAAACATTCAGTACTTC
>TRBJ2-5|TRBD2|TRBV6-6|-|14
CASSYFGGAETQYF
TGTGCCAGCAGTTACTTCGGGGGGGCAGAGACCCAGTACTTC
>TRBJ2-1|TRBD2|TRBV14|-|17
CASSRGTSGRRDNEQFF
TGTGCCAGCAGCCGGGGGACTAGCGGGAGAAGGGACAATGAGCAGTTCTTC
>TRBJ2-1|-|TRBV7-9|-|15
CASSLRETSYNEQFF
TGTGCCAGCAGCTTAAGGGAGACCTCCTACAATGAGCAGTTCTTC
>TRBJ1-4|-|TRBV5-1|-|18
CASSLQPQGSANNEKLFF
TGCGCCAGCAGCTTGCAACCCCAGGGCTCCGCGAATAATGAAAAACTGTTTTTT
>TRBJ1-6|-|TRBV2|-|11
CASSLGRTLHF
TGTGCCAGCAGCCTTGGGCGAACCCTCCACTTT
>TRBJ1-1|-|TRBV7-9|-|14
CASSLGGNRAEAFF
TGTGCCAGCAGCTTAGGAGGAAACAGGGCTGAAGCTTTCTTT
>TRBJ2-7|-|TRBV11-2|-|15
CASSLERGSVYEQYF
TGTGCCAGCAGCTTAGAGCGGGGCAGTGTATACGAGCAGTACTTC
>TRBJ2-1|TRBD1|TRBV6-4|-|14
CASSVLTGDGEQFF
TGTGCCAGCAGTGTACTGACAGGGGACGGTGAGCAGTTCTTC
>TRBJ2-1|-|TRBV6-1|once|15
CASSEGGGTYNEQFF
TGTGCCAGCAGTGAAGGCGGGGGCACCTACAATGAGCAGTTCTTC
>TRBJ2-5|-|TRBV5-6|once|13
CASSLDGQETQYF
TGTGCCAGCAGCTTGGACGGTCAAGAGACCCAGTACTTC
>TRBJ1-1|TRBD1|TRBV19|-|17
CASSRRDRAHLNTEAFF
TGTGCCAGTAGTAGGAGGGACAGGGCCCATCTGAACACTGAAGCTTTCTTT
>TRBJ1-6|TRBD1|TRBV5-8|-|14
CASSRQGGNSPLHF
TGTGCCAGCAGCCGACAGGGTGGTAATTCACCCCTCCACTTT
>TRBJ2-5|TRBD2|TRBV5-1|-|15
CASSLLAGGRETQYF
TGCGCCAGCAGCTTGTTAGCGGGAGGGAGAGAGACCCAGTACTTC